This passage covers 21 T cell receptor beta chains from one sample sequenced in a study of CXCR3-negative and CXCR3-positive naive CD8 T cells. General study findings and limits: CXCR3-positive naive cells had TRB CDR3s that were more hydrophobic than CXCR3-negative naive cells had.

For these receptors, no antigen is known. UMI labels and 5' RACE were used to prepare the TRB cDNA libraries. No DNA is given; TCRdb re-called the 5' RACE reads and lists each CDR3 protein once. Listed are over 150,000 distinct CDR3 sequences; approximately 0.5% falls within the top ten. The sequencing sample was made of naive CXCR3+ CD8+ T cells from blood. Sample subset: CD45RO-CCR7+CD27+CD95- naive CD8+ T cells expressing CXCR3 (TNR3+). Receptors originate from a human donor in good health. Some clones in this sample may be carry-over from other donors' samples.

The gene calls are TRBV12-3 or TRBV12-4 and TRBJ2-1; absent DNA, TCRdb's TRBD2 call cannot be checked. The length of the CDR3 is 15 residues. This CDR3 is CASSPLAGVWNEQFF.

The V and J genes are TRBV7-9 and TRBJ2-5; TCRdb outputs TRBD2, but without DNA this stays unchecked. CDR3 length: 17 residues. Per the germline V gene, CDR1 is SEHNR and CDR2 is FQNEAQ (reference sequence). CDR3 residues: CASSSGLAGGPGETQYF.

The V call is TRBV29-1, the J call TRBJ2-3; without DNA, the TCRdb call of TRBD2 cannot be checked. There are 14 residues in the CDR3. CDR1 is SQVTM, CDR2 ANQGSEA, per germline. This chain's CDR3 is CSVGAGQRLDTQYF.

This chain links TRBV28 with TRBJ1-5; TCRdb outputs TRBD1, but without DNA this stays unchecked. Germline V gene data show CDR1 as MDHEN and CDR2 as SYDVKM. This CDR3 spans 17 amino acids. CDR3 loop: CASSQTLGREIDQPQHF.

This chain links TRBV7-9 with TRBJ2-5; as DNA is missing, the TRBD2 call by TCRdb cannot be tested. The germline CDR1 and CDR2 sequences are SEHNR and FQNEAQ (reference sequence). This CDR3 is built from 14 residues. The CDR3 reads CASTRLAGGETQYF.

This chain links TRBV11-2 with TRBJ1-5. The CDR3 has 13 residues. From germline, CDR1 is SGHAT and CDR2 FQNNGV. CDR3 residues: CASSFHSNQPQHF.

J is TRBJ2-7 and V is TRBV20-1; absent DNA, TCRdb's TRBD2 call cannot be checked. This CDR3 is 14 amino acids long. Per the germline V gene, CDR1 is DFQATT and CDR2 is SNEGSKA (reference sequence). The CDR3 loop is CSASGRARTYEQYF.

Here the CDR3 reads CASSQDRESSTEAFF. This sequence joins TRBV4-3 and TRBJ1-1; the D call of TRBD1 rests on TCRdb alone, since no DNA is present to check it. Germline V CDR1 and CDR2: LGHNA, YSLEER. The CDR3 is made up of 15 amino acids.

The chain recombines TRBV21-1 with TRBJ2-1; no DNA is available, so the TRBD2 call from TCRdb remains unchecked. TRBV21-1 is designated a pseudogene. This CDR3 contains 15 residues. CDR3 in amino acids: CASGLGLAFYNEQFF.

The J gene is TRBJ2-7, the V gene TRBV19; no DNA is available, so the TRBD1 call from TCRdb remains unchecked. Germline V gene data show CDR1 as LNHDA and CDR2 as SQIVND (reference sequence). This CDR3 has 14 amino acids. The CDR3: CASSMSRVRYEQYF.

This CDR3 reads CASSLGGGGEQYF. The rearrangement joins TRBV4-1 to TRBJ2-7; TCRdb lists TRBD2, though no DNA is available to test this call. CDR1 and CDR2 from the germline V gene are MGHRA and YSYEKL. The CDR3 covers 13 residues.

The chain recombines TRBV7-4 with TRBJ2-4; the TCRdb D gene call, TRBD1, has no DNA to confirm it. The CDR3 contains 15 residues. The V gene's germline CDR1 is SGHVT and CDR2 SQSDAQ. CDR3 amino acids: CASSHRDRPKNIQYF.

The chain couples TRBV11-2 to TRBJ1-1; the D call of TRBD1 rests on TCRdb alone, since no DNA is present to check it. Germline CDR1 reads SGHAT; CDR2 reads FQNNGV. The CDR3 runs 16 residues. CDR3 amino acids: CASSHRSVGMNTEAFF.

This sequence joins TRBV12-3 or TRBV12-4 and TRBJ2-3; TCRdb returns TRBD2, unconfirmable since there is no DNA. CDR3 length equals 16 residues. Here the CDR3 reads CASRDLAGGPPDTQYF.

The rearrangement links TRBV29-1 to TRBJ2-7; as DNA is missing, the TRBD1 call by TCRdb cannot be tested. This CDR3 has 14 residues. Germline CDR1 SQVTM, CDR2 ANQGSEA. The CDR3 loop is CSVISPLGSYEQYF.

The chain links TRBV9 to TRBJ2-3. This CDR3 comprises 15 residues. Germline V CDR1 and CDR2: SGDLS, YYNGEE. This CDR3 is CASSVPSSSTDTQYF.

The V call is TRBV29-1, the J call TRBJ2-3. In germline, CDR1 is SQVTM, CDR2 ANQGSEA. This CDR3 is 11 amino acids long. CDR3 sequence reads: CSVRSQDTQYF.

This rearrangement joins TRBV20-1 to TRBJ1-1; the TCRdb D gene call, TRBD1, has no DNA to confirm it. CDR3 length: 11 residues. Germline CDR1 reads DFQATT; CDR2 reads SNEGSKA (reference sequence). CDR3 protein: CSAGERTEAFF.

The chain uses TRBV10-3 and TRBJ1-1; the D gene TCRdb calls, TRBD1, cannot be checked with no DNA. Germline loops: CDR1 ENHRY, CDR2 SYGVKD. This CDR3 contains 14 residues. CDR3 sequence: CAISESGWGAEAFF.

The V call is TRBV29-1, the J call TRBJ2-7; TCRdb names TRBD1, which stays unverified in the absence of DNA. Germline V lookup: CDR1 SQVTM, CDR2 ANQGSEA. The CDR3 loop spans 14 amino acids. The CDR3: CSVEGRTGDNEQYF.

The CDR3 here is CASSQDRALNTEAFF. This sequence joins TRBV4-3 and TRBJ1-1. Per germline, CDR1 LGHNA and CDR2 YSLEER. This CDR3 has 15 residues.